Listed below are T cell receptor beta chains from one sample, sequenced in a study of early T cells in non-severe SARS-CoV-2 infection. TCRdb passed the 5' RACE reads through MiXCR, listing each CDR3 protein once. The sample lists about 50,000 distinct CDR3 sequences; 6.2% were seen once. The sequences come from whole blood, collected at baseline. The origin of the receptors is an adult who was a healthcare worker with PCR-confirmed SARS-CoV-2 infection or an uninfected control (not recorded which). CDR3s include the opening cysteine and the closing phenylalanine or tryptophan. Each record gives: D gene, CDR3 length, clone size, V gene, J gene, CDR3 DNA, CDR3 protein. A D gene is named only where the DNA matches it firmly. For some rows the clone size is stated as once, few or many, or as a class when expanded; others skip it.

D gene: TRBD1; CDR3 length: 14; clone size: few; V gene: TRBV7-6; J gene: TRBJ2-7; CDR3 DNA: TGTGCCAGCAGCTCTAACCAGGGGGCCTACGAGCAGTACTTC; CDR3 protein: CASSSNQGAYEQYF
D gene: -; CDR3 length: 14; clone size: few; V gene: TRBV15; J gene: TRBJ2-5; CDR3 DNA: TGTGCCACCAGCAGAGACAGGAGCCAAGAGACCCAGTACTTC; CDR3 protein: CATSRDRSQETQYF
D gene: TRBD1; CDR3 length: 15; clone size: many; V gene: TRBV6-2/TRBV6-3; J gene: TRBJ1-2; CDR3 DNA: TGTGCCAGCAGCAGCTATTGGACAGGGAACTATGGCTACACCTTC; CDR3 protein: CASSSYWTGNYGYTF
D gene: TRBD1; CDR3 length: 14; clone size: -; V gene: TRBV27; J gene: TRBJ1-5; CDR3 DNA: TGTGCCAGCAAACAGGGGGCAGGGAATCAGCCCCAGCATTTT; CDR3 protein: CASKQGAGNQPQHF
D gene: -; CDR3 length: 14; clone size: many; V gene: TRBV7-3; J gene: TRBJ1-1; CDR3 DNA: TGTGCCAGCAGCCTACAGGGCTACACGGGTGAAGCTTTCTTT; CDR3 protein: CASSLQGYTGEAFF
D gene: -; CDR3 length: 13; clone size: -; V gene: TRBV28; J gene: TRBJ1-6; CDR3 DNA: TGTGCCAGCACAGGGTCCTATAATTCACCCCTCCACTTT; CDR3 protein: CASTGSYNSPLHF
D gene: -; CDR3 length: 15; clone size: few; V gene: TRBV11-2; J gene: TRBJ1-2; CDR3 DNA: TGTGCCAGCAGCCCAAGACAGGTTTTGTCCTATGGCTACACCTTC; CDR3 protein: CASSPRQVLSYGYTF
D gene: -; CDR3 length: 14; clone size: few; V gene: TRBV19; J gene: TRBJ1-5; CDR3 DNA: TGTGCCAGTAAGGGCCCACCGGAGCATCAGCCCCAGCATTTT; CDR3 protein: CASKGPPEHQPQHF
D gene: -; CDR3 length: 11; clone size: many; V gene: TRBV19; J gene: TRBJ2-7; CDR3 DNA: TGTGCCAGTAGTGCCGACTACGAGCAGTACTTC; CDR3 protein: CASSADYEQYF
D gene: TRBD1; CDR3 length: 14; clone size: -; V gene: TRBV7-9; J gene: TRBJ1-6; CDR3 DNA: TGTGCCAGCAGCGGGACAGGGTATAATTCACCCCTCCACTTT; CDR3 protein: CASSGTGYNSPLHF